This T cell receptor (beta chain) was sequenced for a study of cytomegalovirus exposure and HLA in healthy donors. Overall study context: A later analysis reported the 120 or so validation repertoires used the same platform as the approximately 670 first-cohort repertoires. Study results and caveats: In vitro confirmation showed a few CMV-associated chains to be CMV antigen specific. In a later analysis, first-cohort TCR clusters were found to tend to co-occur in the 130 or so validation repertoires.

TCRdb's table, derived via immunoSEQ multiplex PCR, lists solely in-frame clones and lacks some. The sample includes 230,000 or so clones, roughly 88% of them seen just once. The study drew the donors from its roughly 110-subject validation cohort, separate from the roughly 700-subject first cohort. Germline V gene lookup returns CDR1 SGHRS and CDR2 YFSETQ. This CDR3 contains 15 residues. The junction had 8 bases not matched to a gene; V was cut back by 5 bases and J by 1 base. Details on this clone: Antigen: not known.

This chain uses TRBV5-1 with TRBJ2-5, with 7 bases identical to TRBD2. Input material: PBMCs. The TCR sequence derives from a woman aged 18-29 years in good health and CMV-seronegative. The CDR3 nucleotides read TGCGCCAGCAGTCTCCTCCGGGGGGTCCAAGAGACCCAGTACTTC. Encoded protein: CASSLLRGVQETQYF. Using reference TRBV5-1 and TRBJ2-5 for the parts outside the CDR3, the full variable domain is KAGVTQTPRYLIKTRGQQVTLSCSPISGHRSVSWYQQTPGQGLQFLFEYFSETQRNKGNFPGRFSGRQFSNSRSEMNVSTLELGDSALYLCASSLLRGVQETQYFGPGTRLLVL.